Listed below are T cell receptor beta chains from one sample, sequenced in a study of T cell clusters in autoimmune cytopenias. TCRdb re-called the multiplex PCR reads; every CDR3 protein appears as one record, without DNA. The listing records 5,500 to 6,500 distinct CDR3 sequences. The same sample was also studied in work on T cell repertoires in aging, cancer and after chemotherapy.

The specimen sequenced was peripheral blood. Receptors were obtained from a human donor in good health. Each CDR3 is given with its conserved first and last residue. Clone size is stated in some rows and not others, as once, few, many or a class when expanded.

CSASGTSGTSTDTQYF	TRBV20-1	TRBJ2-3	-	16
CASRYQGLNEKLFF	TRBV6-5	TRBJ1-4	medium-sized	14
CSASRGGAETQYF	TRBV20-1	TRBJ2-3	-	13
CSASRGGYEQYF	TRBV20-1	TRBJ2-7	-	12
CASSLGQGITSSYNEQFF	TRBV7-6	TRBJ2-1	medium-sized	18
CASSYIIPGQDSYEQYF	TRBV6-2/TRBV6-3	TRBJ2-7	medium-sized	17
CATSMGHSNQPQHF	TRBV24-1	TRBJ1-5	-	14
CASSTSGRGNYNEQFF	TRBV6-1	TRBJ2-1	medium-sized	16
CASSKVGQASNYGYTF	TRBV21-1	TRBJ1-2	-	16
CASSPQNTGELFF	TRBV18	TRBJ2-2	medium-sized	13
CASSLPGSAGNTIYF	TRBV13	TRBJ1-3	medium-sized	15
CASSSDYSNQPQHF	TRBV6-5	TRBJ1-5	medium-sized	14
CASSPGDYSNQPQHF	TRBV18	TRBJ1-5	-	15
CASSLLNLGFNTEAFF	TRBV6-5	TRBJ1-1	-	16